This T cell receptor beta chain originates from a study of molecular identifiers for immune sequencing clone quantification. Across the study: Naive CD8 cell RNA, from roughly 20,000 or 100,000 cells, was split five ways in replicates, with four sequenced.

Regarding the study as a whole: Among effectors, clones above 20 RNA copies held over 97% of molecules; among naive cells, under 1%.

The sample holds many counts of this clonotype. Antigen unknown. Each CDR3 protein is one row after TCRdb ran MiXCR on the PCR reads. The data contain hundreds of thousands of distinct CDR3 sequences, 15% to 20% of them seen just once; the ten biggest clones take up about 0.9%. The V segment lost 3 bases and the J segment 0 bases; nucleotides outside the gene matches: 5. This CDR3 has 15 amino acids. Germline V CDR1 and CDR2: DFQATT, SNEGSKA (reference sequence). The rearrangement joins TRBV20-1 to TRBJ2-7, with 10 bases fitting TRBD2. The sequence was collected from a human donor in good health. Some libraries in this study had Jurkat cell RNA spiked in. Sequencing used naive CD8+ T cells from blood, with Jurkat cell RNA spiked in. The sample's subset: FACS-sorted CD8+CD4-CCR7+CD45RA+ naive T cells. The CDR3 sequence is CSASPLAGDSYEQYF. In DNA, the CDR3 is TGCAGTGCTAGTCCTCTAGCGGGGGACTCCTACGAGCAGTACTTC.